The 5 T cell receptor beta chains given below trace back to one sample, sequenced in a study of post-analysis software for immune sequencing data. Findings of the study overall: Comparison of patients with controls showed roughly five TRBV segments more frequent in patients, TRBV5-6, TRBV5-1 and TRBV20-1 among them.

Each TCR beta cDNA library carried unique molecular identifiers. From the PCR reads, TCRdb called clonotypes with MiXCR, one entry per CDR3 protein. The sample has a few hundred thousand distinct CDR3 sequences; roughly 35% are singletons. The antigens for these receptors are not known. The sequenced sample consisted of blood. These TCRs come from a girl aged 5-17 years with multiple sclerosis.

The rearrangement joins TRBV7-9 to TRBJ2-7; D is ambiguous. The CDR3 has 14 amino acids. The germline CDR1 and CDR2 sequences are SEHNR and FQNEAQ (reference sequence). The V and J ends lost 3 bases and 4 bases respectively, with 13 bases between them. The chain's CDR3 is CASSLERAKYEQYF. Written as DNA, the CDR3 is TGTGCCAGCAGCTTGGAACGGGCCAAATACGAGCAGTACTTC. The whole variable domain, filled in from reference TRBV7-9 and TRBJ2-7, reads DTGVSQNPRHKITKRGQNVTFRCDPISEHNRLYWYRQTLGQGPEFLTYFQNEAQLEKSRLLSDRFSAERPKGSFSTLEIQRTEQGDSAMYLCASSLERAKYEQYFGPGTRLTVT.

This clonotype occurred a few times. The CDR3 here is CASSFGRDSSIAKASEQYF. In DNA, the CDR3 is TGTGCCAGCAGCTTTGGGCGGGACAGTTCAATAGCTAAAGCGAGCGAGCAGTACTTC. This sequence joins TRBV11-2 and TRBJ2-5, with TRBD1 as a possible D gene (7 bases). The DNA end lines up better with TRBJ2-7; the J call may be wrong. The CDR3 spans 19 residues. Germline CDR1 is SGHAT and CDR2 is FQNNGV.

The chain is built from TRBV7-9 and TRBJ1-2; D may be TRBD1 (5 bases). Trimming removed 5 bases at V and 4 bases at J, with 26 bases between. The CDR3 is made up of 18 amino acids. Germline assignment: CDR1 SEHNR and CDR2 FQNEAQ (reference sequence). This CDR3 is CASSPPGTSHREGYGYTF. The CDR3 DNA sequence: TGTGCCAGCAGCCCGCCCGGGACCTCCCATAGAGAAGGCTATGGCTACACCTTC.

The chain carries TRBV4-1 and TRBJ2-7; D unclear. With 0 bases removed from V and 5 bases from J, the gap between germline ends came to 11 bases. Per the germline V gene, CDR1 is MGHRA and CDR2 is YSYEKL. The CDR3 sequence is 14 residues long. The CDR3 here is CASSQERNNDEQYF. The DNA of the CDR3 is TGCGCCAGCAGCCAAGAAAGAAATAACGACGAGCAGTACTTC.

This chain uses TRBV10-3 with TRBJ2-5, with D possibly being TRBD2 (6 bases). The J call may be faulty, since TRBJ2-7 better matches the DNA end. Germline V gene sequence: CDR1 ENHRY, CDR2 SYGVKD. CDR3 length equals 13 residues. For the CDR3, the DNA is TGTGCCATCAGTGAGCTCGGCGGGGACGAGCAGTACTTC. Its translation is CAISELGGDEQYF.